Shown below are 22 T cell receptor beta chains from a single sample sequenced in a study of cytomegalovirus exposure and HLA in healthy donors (dated by TCRdb to the late 2010s). The library was obtained by the immunoSEQ multiplex PCR assay. For the multiplex PCR, a mixture combining 60 forward primers for TCR Vbeta segments and 13 reverse primers for TCR Jbeta segments was used. Sourced from immuneACCESS, this table was stored by TCRdb with only in-frame sequences that have V and J called. A share of the clones is absent; for the studies checked, an unresolved V gene accounts for under half, and the remainder has no known explanation. The sample has 110,000 to 150,000 clones on record, 70% to 85% of them singletons. The ten largest clones represent around 1.9% of the sample. Sequencing used PBMCs. Receptors originate from a woman aged 40 to 50 in good health and CMV-seronegative.

This clone was found a few times. DNA of the CDR3: TGTGCCAGCAGCTTGGGTCCCAGGGCAGATGAGACCCAGTACTTC. Residues: CASSLGPRADETQYF. The V and J genes are TRBV5-6 and TRBJ2-5; TRBD1 is a possible D gene (5 bases). Trimming shortened V by 0 bases and J by 5 bases, and 14 bases separated the two germline ends. Germline CDR1 SGHDT, CDR2 YYEEEE. The CDR3 has 15 amino acids.

This clone has a handful of counts. The chain has TRBV6-5 and TRBJ1-2; 7 bases match TRBD1. With 4 bases clipped from V and 5 bases from J, the junction kept 7 bases outside the gene matches. The CDR3 is 14 residues long. Per germline, CDR1 MNHEY and CDR2 SVGAGI. CDR3 residues: CASSLQEQGYGYTF. CDR3 in DNA: TGTGCCAGCAGTTTGCAGGAACAGGGGTATGGCTACACCTTC.

The rearrangement joins TRBV10-2 to TRBJ1-4; TRBD1 aligns across 9 bases. Trimming at V came to 7 bases and at J to 8 bases, leaving 5 bases not matched to a gene. CDR3 length equals 13 residues. Germline CDR1 and CDR2: WSHSY and SAAADI. CDR3 residues: CASKRTGEEKLFF. As DNA, the CDR3 is TGCGCCAGCAAACGGACAGGGGAGGAAAAACTGTTTTTT.

The chain uses TRBV7-8 and TRBJ2-2, with D unclear. Germline CDR1 reads SGHVS; CDR2 reads FQNEAQ. There are 17 residues in the CDR3. Between the trimmed V and J ends, which lost 2 bases and 1 base, there was a span of 14 bases. The CDR3 sequence is CASSLLVHGQNTGELFF. The CDR3 bases are TGTGCCAGCAGCTTACTTGTACATGGTCAGAACACCGGGGAGCTGTTTTTT.

A remark on this clone: The same CDR3 also results from other DNA sequences found in this sample. The rearrangement joins TRBV28 to TRBJ2-7; possibly TRBD2 for D (7 bases). The CDR3 loop spans 15 amino acids. Germline assignment: CDR1 MDHEN and CDR2 SYDVKM. The ends were cut back, 5 bases at V and 2 bases at J, with 16 bases in the middle. The CDR3 region is CASSTLGGLPYEQYF. The CDR3 DNA sequence: TGTGCCAGCAGTACTTTGGGGGGGCTCCCCTACGAGCAGTACTTC.

DNA of the CDR3: TGTGCCAGCTCACCCCAGGGGGCTTTTTACGAGCAGTACTTC. Its translation: CASSPQGAFYEQYF. The chain combines TRBV18 with TRBJ2-7; 8 bases map to TRBD1. Germline CDR1 reads KGHSH; CDR2 reads LQKENI. There are 14 residues in the CDR3. V was pared by 3 bases and J by 4 bases, with 5 bases of the junction left unmatched.

This chain joins TRBV7-2 and TRBJ1-5; D perhaps matches TRBD1 (5 bases). V was pared by 1 base and J by 4 bases, with 14 bases between. The CDR3 covers 16 residues. Germline loops: CDR1 SGHTA, CDR2 FQGNSA. The CDR3 coding sequence is TGTGCCAGCAGCTTAGAGGTCGGACATAATAATCAGCCCCAGCATTTT. It encodes CASSLEVGHNNQPQHF. Based on the CDR3 plus reference TRBV7-2 and TRBJ1-5, the full variable domain is GAGVSQSPSNKVTEKGKDVELRCDPISGHTALYWYRQSLGQGLEFLIYFQGNSAPDKSGLPSDRFSAERTGGSVSTLTIQRTQQEDSAVYLCASSLEVGHNNQPQHFGDGTRLSIL.

There are a few counts of this clone. The V and J genes are TRBV7-8 and TRBJ1-2, with D hard to call. V lost 8 bases, J lost 0 bases, and 13 bases lay in between. The germline V gene has CDR1 SGHVS and CDR2 FQNEAQ. The CDR3 extends over 14 amino acids. The CDR3 sequence is CASLPRLTNYGYTF. The CDR3 DNA is TGTGCCAGCCTCCCCCGGTTAACTAACTATGGCTACACCTTC.

The V call is TRBV7-9, the J call TRBJ2-1, with 7 bases matching TRBD1. Germline CDR1 reads SEHNR; CDR2 reads FQNEAQ (reference sequence). This CDR3 is 15 amino acids long. V lost 6 bases to trimming and J lost 6 bases; unmatched junction nucleotides: 11. The CDR3 sequence is CASSTGVPLINEQFF. As DNA, the CDR3 is TGTGCCAGCAGTACAGGGGTCCCATTGATCAATGAGCAGTTCTTC.

The chain couples TRBV27 to TRBJ2-1, with 9 positions matching TRBD2. V trimming: 0 bases; J trimming: 0 bases; junction bases outside the gene matches: 0. Looked up from germline, CDR1 is MNHEY and CDR2 is SMNVEV (reference sequence). The CDR3 contains 16 residues. The CDR3 DNA reads as TGTGCCAGCAGTTTATCTAGCGGGAGCTCCTACAATGAGCAGTTCTTC. This codes for CASSLSSGSSYNEQFF.

The rearrangement joins TRBV5-1 to TRBJ2-1, with TRBD2 matching over 11 bases. The CDR3 length is 19 residues. Unmatched junction bases numbered 15, after V lost 3 bases and J lost 4 bases. CDR1 is SGHRS, CDR2 YFSETQ, per germline. In nucleotides, the CDR3 is TGCGCCAGCAGCTCCTACCCGACCGGGACTAGCGGAATTTACAATGAGCAGTTCTTC. It is translated as CASSSYPTGTSGIYNEQFF. Variable domain in full (rest from reference TRBV5-1 and TRBJ2-1): KAGVTQTPRYLIKTRGQQVTLSCSPISGHRSVSWYQQTPGQGLQFLFEYFSETQRNKGNFPGRFSGRQFSNSRSEMNVSTLELGDSALYLCASSSYPTGTSGIYNEQFFGPGTRLTVL.

The chain employs TRBV7-2 and TRBJ2-7, with D possibly matching TRBD2 (6 bases). CDR1 and CDR2 (germline): SGHTA, FQGNSA. The CDR3 extends over 14 amino acids. Trimming removed 5 bases at V and 2 bases at J, with 13 bases between. The CDR3: CASSSPLAPYEQYF. The CDR3 DNA reads TGTGCCAGCAGCAGCCCACTAGCCCCCTACGAGCAGTACTTC. The full variable domain, completed using reference TRBV7-2 and TRBJ2-7, is GAGVSQSPSNKVTEKGKDVELRCDPISGHTALYWYRQSLGQGLEFLIYFQGNSAPDKSGLPSDRFSAERTGGSVSTLTIQRTQQEDSAVYLCASSSPLAPYEQYFGPGTRLTVT.

The sample holds a few counts of this clone. V is TRBV15 and J is TRBJ2-7, with D tentatively TRBD2 (6 bases). CDR1 is LNHNV, CDR2 YYDKDF, per germline (reference sequence). V lost 1 base and J lost 1, with 17 bases in between. The CDR3 has 17 amino acids. CDR3 in amino acids: CATSRGSRTIGSYEQYF. In DNA form, the CDR3 reads TGTGCCACCAGCAGAGGTTCTAGGACTATTGGTTCCTACGAGCAGTACTTC. Supplemented by reference TRBV15 and TRBJ2-7, the full variable domain reads DAMVIQNPRYQVTQFGKPVTLSCSQTLNHNVMYWYQQKSSQAPKLLFHYYDKDFNNEADTPDNFQSRRPNTSFCFLDIRSPGLGDTAMYLCATSRGSRTIGSYEQYFGPGTRLTVT.

The rearrangement uses TRBV19 and TRBJ1-1; maybe TRBD1 (6 bases). The V gene lost 6 bases and the J gene lost 5 bases, with 13 bases spanning the gap. The CDR3 is 13 amino acids. CDR1 is LNHDA and CDR2 is SQIVND in the germline V gene (reference sequence). CDR3 amino acids: CASSVTGITEAFF. The DNA for the CDR3 is TGTGCCAGTAGCGTTACAGGGATAACTGAAGCTTTCTTT.

V usage is TRBV23-1 and J usage is TRBJ2-7; D is perhaps TRBD2 (5 bases). TRBV23-1 belongs to the ORF category, with a function that is uncertain. CDR3 size: 18 residues. Trimming took off 0 bases at V and 0 bases at J, with 18 bases between the two ends. CDR3 DNA: TGCGCCAGCAGTCAATCTGGGAGCGGAGGACGAAGCTCCTACGAGCAGTACTTC. Amino acids: CASSQSGSGGRSSYEQYF.

V and J are TRBV5-1 and TRBJ1-1; D may be TRBD1 (5 bases). V was shortened by 0 bases and J by 8 bases, with 8 bases between the two germline ends. The CDR3 is made up of 12 amino acids. Germline V gene sequence: CDR1 SGHRS, CDR2 YFSETQ. As DNA, the CDR3 is TGCGCCAGCAGCTTGGAGGGGTGGGAAGCTTTCTTT. This gives the protein CASSLEGWEAFF.

This clone has only a few counts. V is TRBV7-9 and J is TRBJ1-4; D is unclear. Per germline, CDR1 SEHNR and CDR2 FQNEAQ (reference sequence). This CDR3 region has 14 residues. Trimming removed 3 bases at V and 8 bases at J, with 13 bases between. CDR3 DNA sequence: TGTGCCAGCAGCTTTTCCTTGGAGTGGGAAAAACTGTTTTTT. Its protein product is CASSFSLEWEKLFF.

The chain uses TRBV27 and TRBJ2-7; 7 positions match TRBD1. The V gene's germline CDR1 is MNHEY and CDR2 SMNVEV (reference sequence). V shed 2 bases, J shed 7 bases, and the junction held 8 bases outside the gene matches. This CDR3 comprises 14 residues. CDR3 DNA: TGTGCCAGCAGTTTAGACAGGGTAGGAGGAGAGCAGTACTTC. Translating gives CASSLDRVGGEQYF.

The chain has TRBV28 and TRBJ1-2; TRBD1 matches 9 bases. V dropped 4 bases and J dropped 3; count of bases not matched to a gene: 12. Germline CDR1 reads MDHEN; CDR2 reads SYDVKM. There are 17 residues in the CDR3. The CDR3, as DNA: TGTGCCAGCAGTTCCCAACTACAGGGGGCTGAGCACTATGGCTACACCTTC. It translates to CASSSQLQGAEHYGYTF.

Turning to this clone: The same CDR3 also results from other DNA sequences found in this sample. The chain is built from TRBV7-6 and TRBJ2-2, with 8 bases that match TRBD2. The V and J ends lost 5 bases and 1 base, in that order; junction bases with no gene match: 21. The CDR3 extends over 21 amino acids. Per the germline V gene, CDR1 is SGHVS and CDR2 is FNYEAQ. The CDR3 sequence: CASSTSPRLAGQNQNTGELFF. The CDR3, as DNA: TGTGCCAGCAGCACATCCCCGAGGCTAGCGGGCCAAAACCAGAACACCGGGGAGCTGTTTTTT.

This sequence joins TRBV7-9 and TRBJ1-1; 7 nucleotides align to TRBD1. Germline CDR1 is SEHNR and CDR2 is FQNEAQ (reference sequence). CDR3 length equals 18 residues. Trimming cost V 5 bases and J 3 bases; bases outside gene matches: 18. This CDR3 reads CASSPTGGGGVRDTEAFF. The CDR3, as DNA: TGTGCCAGCAGCCCTACGGGAGGGGGCGGGGTGCGTGACACTGAAGCTTTCTTT.

This chain joins TRBV18 and TRBJ2-1, with TRBD2 matching 9 bases. The CDR3 sequence is 15 residues long. V was pared by 3 bases and J by 7 bases, with 7 bases of the junction left unmatched. From germline, CDR1 is KGHSH and CDR2 LQKENI. The DNA of the CDR3 is TGTGCCAGCTCACCTGATAGCGGGAGTATGAATGAGCAGTTCTTC. Translation: CASSPDSGSMNEQFF.